This T cell receptor (beta chain) is from a study of T cells in Graves' hyperthyroidism and ophthalmopathy. Study as a whole: The blood sample was taken at first diagnosis, before treatment began.

The CDR3 regions of TCR beta were amplified from RNA transcripts. Researchers ran a first-round RT-PCR on the TCR CDR3 using the HTBI primer set. TCRdb redid the calling of the multiplex PCR reads with MiXCR, one entry per CDR3 protein. The sample shows hundreds of thousands of distinct CDR3 sequences, about a sixth of them seen only once. Germline V gene sequence: CDR1 SGHKS, CDR2 YYEKEE (reference sequence). CDR3 size: 14 residues. V was pared by 0 bases and J by 1 base, with 6 bases between. Findings of the study overall: Ophthalmopathy onset followed model prediction by a median about six months.

In its sample, this clonotype was seen many times. Its cognate antigen is unknown. Under 3 months was the duration of disease in ophthalmopathy patients, who also had a Clinical Activity Score of at least 3 and a NOSPECS grade of at least 4. The clonotype originates from a young woman with Graves' ophthalmopathy. The sequencing input was blood. This chain links TRBV5-5 with TRBJ2-3, with D possibly TRBD2 on 5 matching bases. CDR3 nucleotides: TGTGCCAGCAGCTTGGGAGCGGGCACAGATACGCAGTATTTT. Translated, it gives CASSLGAGTDTQYF.